This TCR beta chain originates from a study of shared clonotypes between healthy human individuals. Study details: Per donor, CD8 memory used one plate, CD8 naive used two, CD4 memory used three and CD4 naive used three.

General study results and limits: As a rule, naive subsets had a larger estimated richness than memory subsets.

With respect to this clone: Its specificity is not known.

Clones were sequenced by immunoSEQ multiplex PCR, and TCRdb holds only the in-frame ones, with some missing. Of around 600,000 clones in the sample, 85% to 95% were seen once. In germline, CDR1 is MDHEN, CDR2 SYDVKM. The length of the CDR3 is 14 residues. V lost 3 bases and J 2 bases, leaving 11 bases between the germline ends. Naive CD8 cells comprised CD45RO-negative, CCR7-positively selected cells, excluding terminally differentiated effector memory CD45RA+ cells. The sequence was obtained from a woman in her 30s in good health. Sequences were obtained from naive CD8+ T cells sorted from blood. The chain recombines TRBV28 with TRBJ2-7, with D perhaps matching TRBD2 (6 bases). CDR3 sequence: CASSFSGGPYEQYF. In DNA form, the CDR3 reads TGTGCCAGCAGTTTCTCCGGAGGGCCCTACGAGCAGTACTTC.